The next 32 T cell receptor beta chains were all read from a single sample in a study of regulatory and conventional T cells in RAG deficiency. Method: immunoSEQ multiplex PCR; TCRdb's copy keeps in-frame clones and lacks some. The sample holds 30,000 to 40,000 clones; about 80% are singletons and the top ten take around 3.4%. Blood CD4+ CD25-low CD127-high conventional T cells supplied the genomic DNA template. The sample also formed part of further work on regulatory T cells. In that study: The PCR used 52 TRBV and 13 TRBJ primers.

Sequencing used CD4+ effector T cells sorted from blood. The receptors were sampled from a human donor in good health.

The CDR3 sequence: CASSLWGGGGDQPQHF. CDR3 DNA: TGTGCCAGCAGTTTGTGGGGTGGTGGGGGTGATCAGCCCCAGCATTTT. This sequence joins TRBV28 and TRBJ1-5, with a possible D match to TRBD1 (5 bases). Germline V CDR1 and CDR2: MDHEN, SYDVKM. The CDR3 loop spans 16 amino acids. V was shortened by 3 bases and J by 5 bases, with 17 bases between the two germline ends. Full variable domain (remainder filled in from reference TRBV28 and TRBJ1-5): DVKVTQSSRYLVKRTGEKVFLECVQDMDHENMFWYRQDPGLGLRLIYFSYDVKMKEKGDIPEGYSVSREKKERFSLILESASTNQTSMYLCASSLWGGGGDQPQHFGDGTRLSIL.

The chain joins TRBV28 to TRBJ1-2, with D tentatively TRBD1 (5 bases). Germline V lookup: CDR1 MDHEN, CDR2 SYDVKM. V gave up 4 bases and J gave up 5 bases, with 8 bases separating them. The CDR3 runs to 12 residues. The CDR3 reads CASSSRVYGYTF. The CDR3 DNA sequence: TGTGCCAGCAGTTCCAGGGTTTATGGCTACACCTTC.

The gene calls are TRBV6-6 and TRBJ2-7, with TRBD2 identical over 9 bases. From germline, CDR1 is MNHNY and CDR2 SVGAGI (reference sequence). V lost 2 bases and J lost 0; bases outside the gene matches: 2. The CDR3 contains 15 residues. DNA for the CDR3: TGTGCCAGCAGTTACAGGACTAGCGCCTCCTACGAGCAGTACTTC. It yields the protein CASSYRTSASYEQYF.

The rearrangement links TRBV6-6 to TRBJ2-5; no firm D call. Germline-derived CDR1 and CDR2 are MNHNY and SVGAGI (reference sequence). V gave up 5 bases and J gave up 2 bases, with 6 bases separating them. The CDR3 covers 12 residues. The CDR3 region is CASSNSQETQYF. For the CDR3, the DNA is TGTGCCAGCAGTAACAGTCAAGAGACCCAGTACTTC.

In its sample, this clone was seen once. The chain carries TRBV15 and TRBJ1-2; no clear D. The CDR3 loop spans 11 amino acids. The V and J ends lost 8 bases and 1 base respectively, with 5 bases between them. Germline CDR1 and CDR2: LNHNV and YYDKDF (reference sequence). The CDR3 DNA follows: TGTGCCACCGGTTTTAACTATGGCTACACCTTC. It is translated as CATGFNYGYTF.

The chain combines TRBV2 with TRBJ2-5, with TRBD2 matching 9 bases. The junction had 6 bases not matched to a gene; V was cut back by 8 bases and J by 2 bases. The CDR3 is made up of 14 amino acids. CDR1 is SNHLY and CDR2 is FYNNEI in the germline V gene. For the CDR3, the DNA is TGTGCCAGCTTAAGCGGGGGGACTCAAGAGACCCAGTACTTC. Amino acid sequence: CASLSGGTQETQYF.

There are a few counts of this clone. The CDR3: CAISQVVGSPLHF. The DNA for the CDR3 is TGTGCCATTTCACAGGTGGTGGGTTCACCCCTCCACTTT. The chain couples TRBV6-5 to TRBJ1-6, with D possibly being TRBD1 (5 bases). Trimming removed 10 bases from V and 9 bases from J, with 16 bases in between. The length of the CDR3 is 13 residues. Germline CDR1 and CDR2: MNHEY and SVGAGI.

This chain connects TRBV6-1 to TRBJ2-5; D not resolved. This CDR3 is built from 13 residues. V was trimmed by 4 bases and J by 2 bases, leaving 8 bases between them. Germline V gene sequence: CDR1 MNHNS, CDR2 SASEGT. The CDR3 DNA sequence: TGTGCCAGCAGTGTGCACCGTCAAGAGACCCAGTACTTC. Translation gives CASSVHRQETQYF.

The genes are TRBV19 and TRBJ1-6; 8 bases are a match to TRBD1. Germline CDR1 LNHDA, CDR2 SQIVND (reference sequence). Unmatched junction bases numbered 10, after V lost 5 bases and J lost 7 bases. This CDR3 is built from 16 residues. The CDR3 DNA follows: TGTGCCAGTAGTCACGGACAGGGAGTTTCGAATTCACCCCTCCACTTT. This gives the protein CASSHGQGVSNSPLHF.

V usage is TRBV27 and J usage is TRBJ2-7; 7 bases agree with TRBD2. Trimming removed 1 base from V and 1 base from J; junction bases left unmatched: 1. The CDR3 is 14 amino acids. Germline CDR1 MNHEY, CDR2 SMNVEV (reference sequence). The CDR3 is CASSLWGGSYEQYF. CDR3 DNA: TGTGCCAGCAGTTTATGGGGGGGTTCCTACGAGCAGTACTTC.

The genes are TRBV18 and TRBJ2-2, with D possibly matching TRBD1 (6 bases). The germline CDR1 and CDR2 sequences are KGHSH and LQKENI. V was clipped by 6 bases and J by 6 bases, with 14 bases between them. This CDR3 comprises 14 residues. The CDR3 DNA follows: TGTGCCAGCTCGGGGGACACTCCTGCCGGGGAGCTGTTTTTT. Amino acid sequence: CASSGDTPAGELFF.

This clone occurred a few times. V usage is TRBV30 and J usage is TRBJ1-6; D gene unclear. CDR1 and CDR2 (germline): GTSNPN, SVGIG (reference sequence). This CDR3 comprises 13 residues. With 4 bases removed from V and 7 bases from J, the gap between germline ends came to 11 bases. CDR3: CAWMSGYNSPLHF. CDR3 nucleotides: TGTGCCTGGATGTCGGGGTACAATTCACCCCTCCACTTT.

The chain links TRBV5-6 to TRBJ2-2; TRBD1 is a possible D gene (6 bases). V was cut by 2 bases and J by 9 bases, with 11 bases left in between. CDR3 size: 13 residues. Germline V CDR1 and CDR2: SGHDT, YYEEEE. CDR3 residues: CASSLQGSRELFF. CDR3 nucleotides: TGTGCCAGCAGCTTACAGGGTAGCAGGGAGCTGTTTTTT.

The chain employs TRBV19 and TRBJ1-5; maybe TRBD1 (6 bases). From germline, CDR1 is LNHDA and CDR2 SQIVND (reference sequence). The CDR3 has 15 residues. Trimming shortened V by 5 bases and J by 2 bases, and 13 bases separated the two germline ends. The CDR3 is CASSPGTPGNQPQHF. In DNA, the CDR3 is TGTGCCAGTAGTCCAGGGACACCTGGCAATCAGCCCCAGCATTTT.

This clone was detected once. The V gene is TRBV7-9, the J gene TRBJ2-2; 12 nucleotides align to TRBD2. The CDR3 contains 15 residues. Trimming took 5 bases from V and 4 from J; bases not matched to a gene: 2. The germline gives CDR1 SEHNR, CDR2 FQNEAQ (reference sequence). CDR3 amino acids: CASSRTSGVTGELFF. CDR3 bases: TGTGCCAGCAGCAGGACTAGCGGGGTCACCGGGGAGCTGTTTTTT.

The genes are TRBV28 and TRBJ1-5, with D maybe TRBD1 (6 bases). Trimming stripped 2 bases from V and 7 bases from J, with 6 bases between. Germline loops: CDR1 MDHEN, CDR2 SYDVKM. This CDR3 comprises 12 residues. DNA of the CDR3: TGTGCCAGCAGTTTACAGGGGCAGCCCCAGCATTTT. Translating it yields CASSLQGQPQHF.

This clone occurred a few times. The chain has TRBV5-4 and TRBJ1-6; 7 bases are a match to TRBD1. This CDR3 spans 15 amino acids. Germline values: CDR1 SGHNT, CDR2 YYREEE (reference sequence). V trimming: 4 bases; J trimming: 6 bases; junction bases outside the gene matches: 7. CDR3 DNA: TGTGCCAGCAGCACCTTGACAGGGATTAATTCACCCCTCCACTTT. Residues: CASSTLTGINSPLHF.

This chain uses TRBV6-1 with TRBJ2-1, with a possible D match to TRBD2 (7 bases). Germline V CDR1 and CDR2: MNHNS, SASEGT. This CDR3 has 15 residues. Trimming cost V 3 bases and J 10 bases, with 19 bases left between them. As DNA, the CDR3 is TGTGCCAGCAGTGACGGTGGGGGGGCGGTTAGGGAGCAGTTCTTC. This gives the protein CASSDGGGAVREQFF.

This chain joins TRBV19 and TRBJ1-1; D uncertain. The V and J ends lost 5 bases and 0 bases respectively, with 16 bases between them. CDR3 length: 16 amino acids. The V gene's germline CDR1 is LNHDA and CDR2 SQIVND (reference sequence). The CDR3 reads CASSSLLGPMNTEAFF. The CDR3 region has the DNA TGTGCCAGTAGTTCCCTCCTTGGCCCCATGAACACTGAAGCTTTCTTT.

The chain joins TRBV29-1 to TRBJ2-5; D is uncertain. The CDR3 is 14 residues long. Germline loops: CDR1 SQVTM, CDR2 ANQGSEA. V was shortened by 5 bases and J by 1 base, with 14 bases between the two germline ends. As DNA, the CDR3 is TGCAGCGTTCAAAAGGGTGCTCTCCAAGAGACCCAGTACTTC. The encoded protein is CSVQKGALQETQYF.

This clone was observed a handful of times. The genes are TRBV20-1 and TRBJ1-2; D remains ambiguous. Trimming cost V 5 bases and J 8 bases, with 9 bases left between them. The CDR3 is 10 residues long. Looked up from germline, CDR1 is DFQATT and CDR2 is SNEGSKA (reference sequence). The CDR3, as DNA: TGCAGTGCTCTTACACCAGGCTACACCTTC. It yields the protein CSALTPGYTF.

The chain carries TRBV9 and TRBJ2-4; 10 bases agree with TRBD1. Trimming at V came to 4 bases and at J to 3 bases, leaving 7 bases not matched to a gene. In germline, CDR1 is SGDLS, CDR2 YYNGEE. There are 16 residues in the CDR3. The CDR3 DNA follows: TGTGCCAGCAGCCCAAGGACAGGGGGTAGCAAAAACATTCAGTACTTC. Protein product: CASSPRTGGSKNIQYF.

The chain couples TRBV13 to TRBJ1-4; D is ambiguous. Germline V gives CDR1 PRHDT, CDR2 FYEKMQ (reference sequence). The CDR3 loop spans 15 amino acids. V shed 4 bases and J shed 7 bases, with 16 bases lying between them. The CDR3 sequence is CASSSSAGNGEKLFF. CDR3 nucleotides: TGTGCCAGCAGCTCCTCGGCGGGTAACGGTGAAAAACTGTTTTTT.

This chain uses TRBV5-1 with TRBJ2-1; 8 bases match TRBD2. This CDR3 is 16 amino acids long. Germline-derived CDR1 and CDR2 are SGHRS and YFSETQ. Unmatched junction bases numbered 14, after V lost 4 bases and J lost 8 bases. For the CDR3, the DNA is TGCGCCAGCAGCACTGGCGGCGGGGGGCCCACGGATGAGCAGTTCTTC. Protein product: CASSTGGGGPTDEQFF.

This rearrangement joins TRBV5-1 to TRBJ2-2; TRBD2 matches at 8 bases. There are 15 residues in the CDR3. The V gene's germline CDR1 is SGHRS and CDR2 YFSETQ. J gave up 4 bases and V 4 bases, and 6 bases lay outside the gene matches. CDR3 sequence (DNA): TGCGCCAGCAGCGCGGGGGGCTGGGCCACCGGGGAGCTGTTTTTT. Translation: CASSAGGWATGELFF.

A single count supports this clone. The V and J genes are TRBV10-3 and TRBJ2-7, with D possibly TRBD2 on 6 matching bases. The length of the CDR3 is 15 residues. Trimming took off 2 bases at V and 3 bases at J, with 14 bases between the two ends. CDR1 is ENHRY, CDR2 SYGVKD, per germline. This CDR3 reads CAISEPNQGGYEQYF. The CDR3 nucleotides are TGTGCCATCAGTGAGCCGAACCAGGGAGGCTACGAGCAGTACTTC.

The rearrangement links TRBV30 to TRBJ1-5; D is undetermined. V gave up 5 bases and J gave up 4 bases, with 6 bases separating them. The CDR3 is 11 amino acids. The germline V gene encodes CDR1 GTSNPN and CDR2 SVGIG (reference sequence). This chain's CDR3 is CAWGINQPQHF. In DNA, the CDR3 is TGTGCCTGGGGGATAAATCAGCCCCAGCATTTT. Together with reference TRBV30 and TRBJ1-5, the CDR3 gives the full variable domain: SQTIHQWPATLVQPVGSPLSLECTVEGTSNPNLYWYRQAAGRGLQLLFYSVGIGQISSEVPQNLSASRPQDRQFILSSKKLLLSDSGFYLCAWGINQPQHFGDGTRLSIL.

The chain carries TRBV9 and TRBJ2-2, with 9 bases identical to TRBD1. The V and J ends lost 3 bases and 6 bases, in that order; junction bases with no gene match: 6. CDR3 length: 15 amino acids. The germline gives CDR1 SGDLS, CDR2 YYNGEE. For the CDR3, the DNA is TGTGCCAGCAGCGGGGACAGGGCGTTTTCCGGGGAGCTGTTTTTT. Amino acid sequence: CASSGDRAFSGELFF.

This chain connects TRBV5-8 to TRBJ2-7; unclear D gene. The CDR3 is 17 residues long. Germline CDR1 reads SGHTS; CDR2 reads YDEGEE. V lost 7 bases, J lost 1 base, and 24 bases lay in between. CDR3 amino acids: CASGLSKGAGVSYEQYF. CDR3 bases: TGTGCCAGCGGGTTAAGTAAGGGCGCCGGAGTTTCCTACGAGCAGTACTTC. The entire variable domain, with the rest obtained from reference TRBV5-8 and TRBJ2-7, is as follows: EAGVTQSPTHLIKTRGQQATLRCSPISGHTSVYWYQQALGLGLQFLLWYDEGEERNRGNFPPRFSGRQFPNYSSELNVNALELEDSALYLCASGLSKGAGVSYEQYFGPGTRLTVT.

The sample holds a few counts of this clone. Written as DNA, the CDR3 is TGTGCCAGCAGCTTTCAAGGAAGTAATTCACCCCTCCACTTT. Protein product: CASSFQGSNSPLHF. This sequence joins TRBV7-9 and TRBJ1-6, with D hard to call. The length of the CDR3 is 14 residues. V was trimmed by 3 bases and J by 6 bases, leaving 9 bases between them. Germline V gene lookup returns CDR1 SEHNR and CDR2 FQNEAQ (reference sequence).

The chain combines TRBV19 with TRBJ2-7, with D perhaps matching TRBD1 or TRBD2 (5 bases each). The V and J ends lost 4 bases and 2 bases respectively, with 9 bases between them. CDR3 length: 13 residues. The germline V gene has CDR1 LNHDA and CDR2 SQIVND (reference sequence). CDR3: CASSTGTPYEQYF. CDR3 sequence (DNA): TGTGCCAGTAGTACCGGGACCCCCTACGAGCAGTACTTC.

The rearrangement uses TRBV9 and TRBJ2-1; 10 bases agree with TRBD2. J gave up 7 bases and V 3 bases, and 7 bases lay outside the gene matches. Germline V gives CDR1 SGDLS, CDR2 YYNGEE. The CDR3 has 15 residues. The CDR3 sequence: CASSGPGLAVNEQFF. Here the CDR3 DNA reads TGTGCCAGCAGCGGTCCCGGACTAGCGGTGAATGAGCAGTTCTTC.